The 4 T cell receptor beta chains reported below all come from one sample, sequenced in a study of cytomegalovirus exposure and HLA in healthy donors. Primers: 60 Vbeta forward and 13 Jbeta reverse. Using immunoSEQ multiplex PCR, the repertoire was profiled, and TCRdb retains in-frame clones only, with some absent. Of 85,000 to 130,000 clones detected, about four fifths appear once; the ten largest clones hold under 2%. The specimen sequenced was PBMCs. These receptor sequences come from a man over 45 in good health and CMV-seronegative.

This clone has only one observation. V and J are TRBV5-4 and TRBJ2-3; 8 nucleotides match TRBD1. V shed 4 bases, J shed 8 bases, and the junction held 12 bases outside the gene matches. Germline CDR1 reads SGHNT; CDR2 reads YYREEE (reference sequence). The CDR3 has 15 residues. The CDR3 sequence: CASSAPGQVLGTQYF. CDR3 nucleotides: TGTGCCAGCAGCGCGCCGGGACAGGTTTTAGGTACGCAGTATTTT.

The chain uses TRBV5-1 and TRBJ1-4; 11 bases line up with TRBD1. Germline V gives CDR1 SGHRS, CDR2 YFSETQ. V shed 5 bases, J shed 7 bases, and the junction held 4 bases outside the gene matches. The CDR3 sequence is 14 residues long. CDR3 in DNA: TGCGCCAGCAGGACCGGGACAGGGGGTGAAAAACTGTTTTTT. Translation gives CASRTGTGGEKLFF. The full variable domain, in which reference TRBV5-1 and TRBJ1-4 provide the parts outside the CDR3, is KAGVTQTPRYLIKTRGQQVTLSCSPISGHRSVSWYQQTPGQGLQFLFEYFSETQRNKGNFPGRFSGRQFSNSRSEMNVSTLELGDSALYLCASRTGTGGEKLFFGSGTQLSVL.

The chain uses TRBV7-2 and TRBJ2-1; D is possibly TRBD1 (6 bases). Germline CDR1 is SGHTA and CDR2 is FQGNSA. The V end lost 5 bases, the J end lost 8 bases, and 16 bases lay between the germline ends. CDR3 length: 14 residues. In nucleotides, the CDR3 is TGTGCCAGCAGCCTGAGCATTGGGGGCGATGAGCAGTTCTTC. Amino acids: CASSLSIGGDEQFF.

The chain employs TRBV5-8 and TRBJ2-5; 12 bases are a match to TRBD2. J lost 5 bases, V lost 0 bases, and 8 bases had no gene match. The CDR3 length is 17 residues. Germline CDR1 SGHTS, CDR2 YDEGEE. CDR3 DNA sequence: TGTGCCAGCAGCTTGGTAGTCCTAGCGGGGGGGCCGGAGACCCAGTACTTC. Translated, it gives CASSLVVLAGGPETQYF.